This T cell receptor beta chain comes out of a study of blood T cells in healthy people across ages. CDR3 length: 15 amino acids. CDR1 is MGHDK and CDR2 is SYGVNS in the germline V gene. Trimming took off 1 base at V and 4 bases at J, with 11 bases between the two ends. A second PCR of about 6 to 11 cycles used a sample-barcoded 5' primer and a J-beta primer mix. In TCRdb, the 5' RACE reads were re-called with MiXCR into one record per CDR3 protein. Of about 670,000 distinct CDR3 sequences detected, approximately 40% appear once; the ten largest clones hold about 32%. Sequencing used blood. The V call is TRBV25-1, the J call TRBJ1-5; weak D call: TRBD1 (6 bases). This TCR was recovered from a man older than 75 in good health. CDR3: CASSESGTMNQPQHF. Here the CDR3 DNA reads TGTGCCAGCAGTGAATCGGGGACAATGAATCAGCCCCAGCATTTT.